This TCR beta chain came from a study of OX40 agonist ivuxolimab in advanced cancers. At baseline, cycle 4 day 1, and cycle 7 day 1, blood was sampled. Assay: immunoSEQ multiplex PCR; the TCRdb copy retains only in-frame clones and omits some. The table records tens of thousands of clones, under 95% of them present only once. The CDR3 contains 12 residues. Trimming stripped 4 bases from V and 3 bases from J, with 8 bases between. Germline lookup yields CDR1 SGHDT and CDR2 YYEEEE. This receptor was obtained from an adult with an advanced solid tumor such as melanoma, head and neck, liver or kidney cancer. The V call is TRBV5-6, the J call TRBJ2-7; the D gene is possibly TRBD1 (5 bases). The starting material was CD4+ or CD8+ T cells sorted from blood, obtained in a trial of the OX40 agonist ivuxolimab. CDR3 sequence (DNA): TGTGCCAGCAGCCCCCAGGGCTACGAGCAGTACTTC. Translation gives CASSPQGYEQYF.